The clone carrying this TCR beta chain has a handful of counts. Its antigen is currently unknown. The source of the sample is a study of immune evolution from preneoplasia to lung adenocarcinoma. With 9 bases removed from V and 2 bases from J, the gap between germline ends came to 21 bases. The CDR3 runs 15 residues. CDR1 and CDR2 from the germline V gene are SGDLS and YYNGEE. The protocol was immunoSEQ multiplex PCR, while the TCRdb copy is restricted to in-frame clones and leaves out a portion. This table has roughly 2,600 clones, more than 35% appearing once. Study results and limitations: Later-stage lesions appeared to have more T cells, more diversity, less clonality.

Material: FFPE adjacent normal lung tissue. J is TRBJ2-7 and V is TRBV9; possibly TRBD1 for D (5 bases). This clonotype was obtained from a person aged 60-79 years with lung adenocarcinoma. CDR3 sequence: CATRGGRVRTYEQYF. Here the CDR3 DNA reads TGTGCCACCCGAGGCGGCAGGGTCAGAACCTACGAGCAGTACTTC.